The present TCR beta chain was sequenced within a study of monozygotic twins with inflammatory bowel disease. The germline gives CDR1 SGHVS, CDR2 FQNEAQ. The CDR3 consists of 15 residues. Blood was drawn at more than 2 ml per donor. TCRdb re-called the 5' RACE reads; every CDR3 protein appears as one record, without DNA. This table holds some 450,000 distinct CDR3 sequences. The genes are TRBV7-8 and TRBJ2-7; TCRdb outputs TRBD2, but without DNA this stays unchecked. The source is a human donor with ulcerative colitis or Crohn's disease, or a healthy co-twin of an affected twin (not recorded which). The sample consisted of blood. The CDR3 sequence is CASSSLAGSYYEQYF.